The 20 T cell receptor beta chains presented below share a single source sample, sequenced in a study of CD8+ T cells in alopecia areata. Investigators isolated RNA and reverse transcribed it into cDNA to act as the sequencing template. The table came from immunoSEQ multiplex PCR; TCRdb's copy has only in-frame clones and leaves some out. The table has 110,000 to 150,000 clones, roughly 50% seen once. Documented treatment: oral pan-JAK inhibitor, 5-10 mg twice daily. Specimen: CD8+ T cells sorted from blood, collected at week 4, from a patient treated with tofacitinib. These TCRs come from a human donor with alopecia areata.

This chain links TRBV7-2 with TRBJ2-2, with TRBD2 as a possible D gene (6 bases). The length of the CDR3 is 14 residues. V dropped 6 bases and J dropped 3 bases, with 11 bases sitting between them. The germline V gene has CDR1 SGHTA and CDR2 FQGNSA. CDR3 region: CASSPGDHTGELFF. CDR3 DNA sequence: TGTGCCAGCAGTCCGGGGGACCACACCGGGGAGCTGTTTTTT. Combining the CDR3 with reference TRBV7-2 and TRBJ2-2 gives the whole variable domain GAGVSQSPSNKVTEKGKDVELRCDPISGHTALYWYRQSLGQGLEFLIYFQGNSAPDKSGLPSDRFSAERTGGSVSTLTIQRTQQEDSAVYLCASSPGDHTGELFFGEGSRLTVL.

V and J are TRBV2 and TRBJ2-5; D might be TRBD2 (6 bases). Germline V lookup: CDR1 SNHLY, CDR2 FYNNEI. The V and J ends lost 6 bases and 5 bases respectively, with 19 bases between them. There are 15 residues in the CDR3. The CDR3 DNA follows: TGTGCCAGCAGGGACGACCGCCTCGGAGGGGAGACCCAGTACTTC. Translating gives CASRDDRLGGETQYF.

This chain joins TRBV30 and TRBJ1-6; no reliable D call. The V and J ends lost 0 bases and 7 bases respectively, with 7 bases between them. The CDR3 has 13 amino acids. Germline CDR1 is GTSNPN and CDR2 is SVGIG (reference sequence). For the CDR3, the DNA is TGTGCCTGGAGTGTCACAGCCAATTCACCCCTCCACTTT. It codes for CAWSVTANSPLHF.

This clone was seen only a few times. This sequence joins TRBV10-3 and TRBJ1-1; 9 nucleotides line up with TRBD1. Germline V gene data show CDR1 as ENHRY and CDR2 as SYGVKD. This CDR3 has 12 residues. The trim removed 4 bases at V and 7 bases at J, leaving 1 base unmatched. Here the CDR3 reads CAISAGQGEAFF. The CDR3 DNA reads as TGTGCCATCAGTGCGGGACAGGGTGAAGCTTTCTTT.

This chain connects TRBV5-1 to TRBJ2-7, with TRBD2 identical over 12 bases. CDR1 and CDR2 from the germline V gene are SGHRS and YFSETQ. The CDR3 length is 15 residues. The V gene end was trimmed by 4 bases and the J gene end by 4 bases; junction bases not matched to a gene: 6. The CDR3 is CASSAGGLAGYEQYF. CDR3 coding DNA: TGCGCCAGCAGCGCAGGGGGACTAGCGGGTTACGAGCAGTACTTC.

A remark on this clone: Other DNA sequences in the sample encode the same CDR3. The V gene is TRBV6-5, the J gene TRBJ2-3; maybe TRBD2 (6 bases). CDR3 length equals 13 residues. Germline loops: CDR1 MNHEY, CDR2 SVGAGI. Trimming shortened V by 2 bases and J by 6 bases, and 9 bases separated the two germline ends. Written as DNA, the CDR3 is TGTGCCAGCAGTTACGGCGGGACGGATACGCAGTATTTT. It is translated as CASSYGGTDTQYF.

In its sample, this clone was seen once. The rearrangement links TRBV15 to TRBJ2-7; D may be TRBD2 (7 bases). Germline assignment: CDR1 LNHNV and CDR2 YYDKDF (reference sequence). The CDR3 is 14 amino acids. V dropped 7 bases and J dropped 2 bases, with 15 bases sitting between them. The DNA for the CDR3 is TGTGCCACCACCCCGGGGAGGGGGACCTACGAGCAGTACTTC. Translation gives CATTPGRGTYEQYF.

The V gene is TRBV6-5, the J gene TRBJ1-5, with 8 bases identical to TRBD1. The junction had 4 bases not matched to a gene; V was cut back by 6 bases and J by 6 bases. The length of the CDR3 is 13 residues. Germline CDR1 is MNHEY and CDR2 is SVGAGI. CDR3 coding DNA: TGTGCCAGCAGGGGAACAGGGGGTCAGCCCCAGCATTTT. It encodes CASRGTGGQPQHF.

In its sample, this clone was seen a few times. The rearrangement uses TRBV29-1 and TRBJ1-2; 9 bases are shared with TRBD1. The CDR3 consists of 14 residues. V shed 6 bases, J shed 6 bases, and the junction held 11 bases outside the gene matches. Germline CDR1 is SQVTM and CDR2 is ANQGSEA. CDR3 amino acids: CSVGSGQGYDGYTF. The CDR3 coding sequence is TGCAGCGTGGGCTCGGGACAGGGATATGATGGCTACACCTTC. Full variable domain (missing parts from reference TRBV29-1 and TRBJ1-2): SAVISQKPSRDICQRGTSLTIQCQVDSQVTMMFWYRQQPGQSLTLIATANQGSEATYESGFVIDKFPISRPNLTFSTLTVSNMSPEDSSIYLCSVGSGQGYDGYTFGSGTRLTVV.

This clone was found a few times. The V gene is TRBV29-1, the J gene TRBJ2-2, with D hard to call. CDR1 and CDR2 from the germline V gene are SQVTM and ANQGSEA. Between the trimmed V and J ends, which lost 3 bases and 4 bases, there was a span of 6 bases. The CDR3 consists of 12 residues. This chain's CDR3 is CSVDPGTGELFF. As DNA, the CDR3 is TGCAGCGTTGACCCGGGCACCGGGGAGCTGTTTTTT.

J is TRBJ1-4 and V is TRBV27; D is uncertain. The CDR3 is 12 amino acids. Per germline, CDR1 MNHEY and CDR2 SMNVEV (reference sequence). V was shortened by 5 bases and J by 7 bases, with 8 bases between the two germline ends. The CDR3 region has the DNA TGTGCCAGCAGTCCCAACGGTGAAAAACTGTTTTTT. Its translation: CASSPNGEKLFF.

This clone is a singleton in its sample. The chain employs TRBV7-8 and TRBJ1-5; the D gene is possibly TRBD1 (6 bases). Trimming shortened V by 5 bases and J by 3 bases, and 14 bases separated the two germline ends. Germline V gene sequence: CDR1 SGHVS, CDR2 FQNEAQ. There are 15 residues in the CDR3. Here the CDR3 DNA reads TGTGCCAGCAGCCCGTGGACAGTGTACAATCAGCCCCAGCATTTT. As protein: CASSPWTVYNQPQHF.

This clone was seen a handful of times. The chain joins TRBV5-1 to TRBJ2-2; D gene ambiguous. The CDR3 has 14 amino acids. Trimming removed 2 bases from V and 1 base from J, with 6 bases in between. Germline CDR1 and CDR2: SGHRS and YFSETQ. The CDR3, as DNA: TGCGCCAGCAGCTTCCCAGAGAACACCGGGGAGCTGTTTTTT. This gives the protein CASSFPENTGELFF. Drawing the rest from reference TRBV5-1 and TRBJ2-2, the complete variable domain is KAGVTQTPRYLIKTRGQQVTLSCSPISGHRSVSWYQQTPGQGLQFLFEYFSETQRNKGNFPGRFSGRQFSNSRSEMNVSTLELGDSALYLCASSFPENTGELFFGEGSRLTVL.

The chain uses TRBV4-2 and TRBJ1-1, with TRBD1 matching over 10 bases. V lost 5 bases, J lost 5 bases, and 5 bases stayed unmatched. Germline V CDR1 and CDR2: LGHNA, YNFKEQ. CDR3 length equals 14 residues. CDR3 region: CASSKGQGRTEAFF. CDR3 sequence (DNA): TGTGCCAGCAGCAAGGGACAGGGGAGAACTGAAGCTTTCTTT.

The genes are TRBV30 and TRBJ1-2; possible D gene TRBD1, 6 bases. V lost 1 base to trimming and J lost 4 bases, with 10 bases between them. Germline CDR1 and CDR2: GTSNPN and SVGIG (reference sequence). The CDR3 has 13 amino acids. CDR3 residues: CAWSDRVLYGYTF. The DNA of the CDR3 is TGTGCCTGGAGTGACAGGGTTCTCTATGGCTACACCTTC. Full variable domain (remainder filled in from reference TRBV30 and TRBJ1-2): SQTIHQWPATLVQPVGSPLSLECTVEGTSNPNLYWYRQAAGRGLQLLFYSVGIGQISSEVPQNLSASRPQDRQFILSSKKLLLSDSGFYLCAWSDRVLYGYTFGSGTRLTVV.

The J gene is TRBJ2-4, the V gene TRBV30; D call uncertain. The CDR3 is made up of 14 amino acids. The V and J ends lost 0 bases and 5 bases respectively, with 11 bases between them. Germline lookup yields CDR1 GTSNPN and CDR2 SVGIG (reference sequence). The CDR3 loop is CAWSVPADENIQYF. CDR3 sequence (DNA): TGTGCCTGGAGTGTACCAGCAGACGAAAACATTCAGTACTTC.

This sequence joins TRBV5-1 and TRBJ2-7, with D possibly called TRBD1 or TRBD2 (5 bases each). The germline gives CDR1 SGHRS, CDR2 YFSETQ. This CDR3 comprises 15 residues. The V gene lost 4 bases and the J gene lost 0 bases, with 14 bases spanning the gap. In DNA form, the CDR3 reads TGCGCCAGCAGCCTGTGGGGGACCCTCTCCTACGAGCAGTACTTC. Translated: CASSLWGTLSYEQYF.

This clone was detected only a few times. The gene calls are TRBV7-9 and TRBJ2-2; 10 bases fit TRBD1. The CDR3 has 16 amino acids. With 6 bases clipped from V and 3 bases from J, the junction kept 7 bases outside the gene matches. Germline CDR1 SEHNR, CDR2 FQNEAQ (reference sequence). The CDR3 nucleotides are TGTGCCAGCAGTTCCGGGACAGGGGTCTACACCGGGGAGCTGTTTTTT. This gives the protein CASSSGTGVYTGELFF.

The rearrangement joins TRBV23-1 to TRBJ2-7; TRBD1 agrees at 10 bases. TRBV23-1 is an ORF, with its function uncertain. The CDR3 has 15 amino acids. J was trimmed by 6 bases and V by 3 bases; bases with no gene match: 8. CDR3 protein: CASSQTGTGVGEQYF. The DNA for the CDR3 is TGCGCCAGCAGTCAGACCGGGACAGGGGTCGGCGAGCAGTACTTC.

The CDR3, as DNA: TGCGCCAGCAGCCAAGGACTAGCGGGGAACAATGAGCAGTTCTTC. Its protein is CASSQGLAGNNEQFF. The chain has TRBV4-1 and TRBJ2-1; 11 bases align to TRBD2. Germline V CDR1 and CDR2: MGHRA, YSYEKL. After removal of 1 base from V and 5 bases from J, the junction contained 1 base not matched to a gene. This CDR3 is 15 amino acids long.